Described below is a single T cell receptor (beta chain) sequence and its context. Its specificity is not known. This entry comes from a study of vaccination and CD4 T cells after COVID-19. Study summary: Cells received overlapping spike peptides from SARS-CoV-2, HCoV-NL63, HCoV-OC43 and HCoV-229E as stimulation.

The Oncomine TCR Beta short-read assay generated sequence data from the DNA of cultured CD4+ T cells. TCRdb processed the PCR reads anew with MiXCR; each CDR3 protein has one entry. Here the sample spans about 20,000 distinct CDR3 sequences, 60% being singletons. As for treatment: roughly 11-day PBMC culture with coronavirus spike peptide pools or control peptides (ViraFEST assay). After expanding antigen-specific T cells with peptide pools, ViraFEST sequenced their TCRs. Positivity by PCR occurred from March to December 2020, a period that predated US Alpha, Beta and Delta variants. Negative selection isolated the CD4+ T cells once the cells had been cultured for less than 13 days. V was shortened by 5 bases and J by 5 bases, with 15 bases between the two germline ends. The CDR3 loop spans 14 amino acids. The germline CDR1 and CDR2 sequences are SGHTA and FQGNSA.

The rearrangement uses TRBV7-2 and TRBJ1-1, with a possible D match to TRBD1 (6 bases). This TCR came from a human donor who had recovered from COVID-19. The specimen was CD4+ T cells from blood, cultured in vitro, collected after SARS-CoV-2 vaccination. The DNA for the CDR3 is TGTGCCAGCAGCGGCCAGGGGCCGGGGACTGAAGCTTTCTTT. Its translation is CASSGQGPGTEAFF.